This entry lists 28 T cell receptor beta chains sequenced from one sample in a study of control samples from healthy donors and cancer patients. The table came from immunoSEQ multiplex PCR; TCRdb's copy has only in-frame clones and leaves some out. Among 95,000 to 150,000 clones listed, more than 70% were seen once. Sample: blood. The receptor set was obtained from a man aged 50 or older in good health.

The CDR3 DNA reads TGTGCCACCAGCAGAGACCGGACAGGGGGCGGTTTTAGCAATCAGCCCCAGCATTTT. Its protein is CATSRDRTGGGFSNQPQHF. This sequence joins TRBV15 and TRBJ1-5; 11 nucleotides match TRBD1. This CDR3 has 19 amino acids. Germline-derived CDR1 and CDR2 are LNHNV and YYDKDF (reference sequence). The trim removed 0 bases at V and 0 bases at J, leaving 7 bases unmatched.

V and J are TRBV3-1 (or the pseudogene TRBV3-2) and TRBJ1-1, with a weak D call TRBD1 (6 bases). Germline V gives CDR1 LGHDT, CDR2 YNNKEL (reference sequence). This CDR3 contains 13 residues. Between the trimmed V and J ends, which lost 0 bases and 6 bases, there was a span of 8 bases. CDR3 amino acids: CASSQDGGSEAFF. As DNA, the CDR3 is TGTGCCAGCAGCCAAGATGGGGGCTCTGAAGCTTTCTTT.

This clone appeared once. The J gene is TRBJ2-3, the V gene TRBV6-5; 11 nucleotides align to TRBD2. The CDR3 loop spans 15 amino acids. V dropped 3 bases and J dropped 3; count of bases not matched to a gene: 2. CDR1 is MNHEY and CDR2 is SVGAGI in the germline V gene. This chain's CDR3 is CASSYSGGDTDTQYF. As DNA, the CDR3 is TGTGCCAGCAGTTATAGCGGGGGGGATACAGATACGCAGTATTTT.

The chain employs TRBV24-1 and TRBJ2-5; D may match TRBD1 or TRBD2 (5 bases each). V was clipped by 5 bases and J by 5 bases, with 26 bases between them. The CDR3 runs to 18 residues. Germline lookup yields CDR1 KGHDR and CDR2 SFDVKD. CDR3 sequence (DNA): TGTGCCACCAGTGGGGGGTATTCCGGGTCCCCTCTAGGGGAGACCCAGTACTTC. Protein product: CATSGGYSGSPLGETQYF.

The chain uses TRBV7-8 and TRBJ1-4; maybe TRBD1 (6 bases). There are 14 residues in the CDR3. Germline V gives CDR1 SGHVS, CDR2 FQNEAQ. V lost 2 bases and J 2 bases, leaving 6 bases between the germline ends. This CDR3 is CASSLQGTNEKLFF. The DNA for the CDR3 is TGTGCCAGCAGCTTACAGGGGACTAATGAAAAACTGTTTTTT.

This chain joins TRBV1 and TRBJ2-3. TRBV1 constitutes a pseudogene. This CDR3 spans 16 amino acids. CDR3 residues: CTSSQETGASTDTQYF. As DNA, the CDR3 is TGCACCAGCAGCCAAGAAACGGGGGCTAGCACAGATACGCAGTATTTT.

The rearrangement links TRBV25-1 to TRBJ2-7; 8 positions agree with TRBD1. The CDR3 has 14 residues. Losses at the gene ends were 3 bases for V and 4 bases for J; bases not matched to a gene: 5. Germline loops: CDR1 MGHDK, CDR2 SYGVNS. CDR3 sequence reads: CASSDDRGGYEQYF. The CDR3 nucleotides are TGTGCCAGCAGTGATGACAGGGGCGGGTACGAGCAGTACTTC.

Of note for this clone: The same CDR3 is also encoded by other DNA sequences in this sample. The chain employs TRBV7-2 and TRBJ1-2, with D tentatively TRBD1 (6 bases). CDR3 size: 13 residues. The V and J ends lost 5 bases and 4 bases respectively, with 11 bases between them. Germline CDR1 and CDR2: SGHTA and FQGNSA. The CDR3 loop reads CASSPRDIYGYTF. In nucleotides, the CDR3 is TGTGCCAGCAGCCCCCGGGACATCTATGGCTACACCTTC. Complete variable domain (other parts from reference TRBV7-2 and TRBJ1-2): GAGVSQSPSNKVTEKGKDVELRCDPISGHTALYWYRQSLGQGLEFLIYFQGNSAPDKSGLPSDRFSAERTGGSVSTLTIQRTQQEDSAVYLCASSPRDIYGYTFGSGTRLTVV.

V gene TRBV24-1 combines with J gene TRBJ2-2, with TRBD1 matching over 9 bases. Germline V gene data show CDR1 as KGHDR and CDR2 as SFDVKD. CDR3 size: 16 residues. The trim removed 4 bases at V and 6 bases at J, leaving 8 bases unmatched. CDR3 sequence reads: CATSDPGTGRAGELFF. CDR3 coding DNA: TGTGCCACCAGTGACCCGGGGACAGGGAGGGCCGGGGAGCTGTTTTTT.

Regarding this clone: This sample includes further DNA sequences coding for the same CDR3. The gene calls are TRBV18 and TRBJ1-1, with D unresolved. Germline loops: CDR1 KGHSH, CDR2 LQKENI. This CDR3 spans 13 amino acids. V gave up 3 bases and J gave up 1 base, with 6 bases separating them. This CDR3 reads CASSPSENTEAFF. In DNA, the CDR3 is TGTGCCAGCTCACCTTCCGAGAACACTGAAGCTTTCTTT.

The chain has TRBV30 and TRBJ1-1, with unresolved D. Germline values: CDR1 GTSNPN, CDR2 SVGIG (reference sequence). V lost 4 bases, J lost 0 bases, and 6 bases lay in between. The CDR3 extends over 12 amino acids. CDR3 sequence: CAWNGMNTEAFF. The DNA of the CDR3 is TGTGCCTGGAATGGAATGAACACTGAAGCTTTCTTT.

The genes are TRBV6-4 and TRBJ2-5, with D possibly being TRBD1 or TRBD2 (5 bases each). The V gene's germline CDR1 is MRHNA and CDR2 SNTAGT. Trimming pared 3 bases from V and 5 bases from J, leaving 10 bases between. The CDR3 is 13 amino acids. The CDR3 nucleotides read TGTGCCAGCAGTGAAGGTTGGGGGGAGACCCAGTACTTC. Encoded protein: CASSEGWGETQYF.

J is TRBJ1-1 and V is TRBV4-2, with D unresolved. The CDR3 consists of 15 residues. V was trimmed by 1 base and J by 0 bases, leaving 9 bases between them. CDR1 is LGHNA and CDR2 is YNFKEQ in the germline V gene. DNA for the CDR3: TGTGCCAGCAGCCAAGGGGCAGAAATGAACACTGAAGCTTTCTTT. It yields the protein CASSQGAEMNTEAFF.

This clone was observed a handful of times. The chain couples TRBV7-9 to TRBJ1-1; D unresolved. The CDR3 is made up of 12 amino acids. Germline-derived CDR1 and CDR2 are SEHNR and FQNEAQ (reference sequence). Trimming took off 0 bases at V and 9 bases at J, with 8 bases between the two ends. The CDR3 bases are TGTGCCAGCAGCTTAGCGGGTAGCAAAGCTTTCTTT. It translates to CASSLAGSKAFF.

The chain employs TRBV14 and TRBJ2-1, with 8 positions matching TRBD2. V dropped 0 bases and J dropped 6; count of bases not matched to a gene: 1. The CDR3 runs 14 residues. Per germline, CDR1 SGHDN and CDR2 FVKESK. CDR3 residues: CASSQERGVNEQFF. The CDR3 bases are TGTGCCAGCAGCCAAGAGCGGGGGGTCAATGAGCAGTTCTTC.

The rearrangement joins TRBV15 to TRBJ2-1; 7 bases fit TRBD1. The CDR3 covers 16 residues. Unmatched junction bases numbered 5, after V lost 3 bases and J lost 0 bases. Per germline, CDR1 LNHNV and CDR2 YYDKDF (reference sequence). CDR3 sequence: CATSSEGGYSYNEQFF. CDR3 DNA: TGTGCCACCAGCAGCGAAGGGGGCTACTCCTACAATGAGCAGTTCTTC. Complete variable domain (other parts from reference TRBV15 and TRBJ2-1): DAMVIQNPRYQVTQFGKPVTLSCSQTLNHNVMYWYQQKSSQAPKLLFHYYDKDFNNEADTPDNFQSRRPNTSFCFLDIRSPGLGDTAMYLCATSSEGGYSYNEQFFGPGTRLTVL.

The chain has TRBV18 and TRBJ2-1, with TRBD2 matching over 9 bases. V lost 2 bases to trimming and J lost 2 bases; unmatched junction nucleotides: 7. This CDR3 is 17 amino acids long. Germline V gene sequence: CDR1 KGHSH, CDR2 LQKENI. The CDR3 here is CASSPRAIAGAYNEQFF. The DNA of the CDR3 is TGTGCCAGCTCACCAAGGGCAATAGCGGGGGCCTACAATGAGCAGTTCTTC.

The chain joins TRBV7-8 to TRBJ1-1; a possible D gene is TRBD1 (6 bases). The V gene's germline CDR1 is SGHVS and CDR2 FQNEAQ. The CDR3 is 12 amino acids. The V gene lost 6 bases and the J gene lost 10 bases, with 15 bases spanning the gap. This CDR3 reads CASSSGRGGAFF. The CDR3 region has the DNA TGTGCCAGCAGTTCGGGGAGGGGGGGAGCTTTCTTT.

The gene calls are TRBV6-4 and TRBJ2-7, with TRBD1 as a possible D gene (5 bases). This CDR3 is 14 amino acids long. Germline values: CDR1 MRHNA, CDR2 SNTAGT. Trimming pared 8 bases from V and 3 bases from J, leaving 17 bases between. CDR3 coding DNA: TGTGCCAGCCCTACCCCAGGGTGCAACTACGAGCAGTACTTC. Its translation is CASPTPGCNYEQYF.

The chain joins TRBV5-4 to TRBJ2-4; possible D gene TRBD1, 6 bases. V was trimmed by 1 base and J by 5 bases, leaving 7 bases between them. Germline V CDR1 and CDR2: SGHNT, YYREEE (reference sequence). The CDR3 is 13 amino acids. DNA for the CDR3: TGTGCCAGCAGCTTGTCAGGGGAAAACATTCAGTACTTC. Its protein is CASSLSGENIQYF.

The V gene is TRBV12-5, the J gene TRBJ2-7, with D unresolved. Per the germline V gene, CDR1 is LGHNT and CDR2 is FRNRAP. CDR3 size: 12 residues. V was clipped by 1 base and J by 9 bases, with 10 bases between them. DNA for the CDR3: TGTGCTAGTGGTTTGGCGCCCACCGGGCAGTACTTC. Protein sequence: CASGLAPTGQYF.

The rearrangement joins TRBV6-5 to TRBJ1-6; no clear D gene. Germline V CDR1 and CDR2: MNHEY, SVGAGI. The CDR3 length is 13 residues. V shed 6 bases and J shed 13 bases, with 16 bases lying between them. CDR3 nucleotide sequence: TGTGCCAGCAGGTTCCGGCAACCCCTTCCCCTCCACTTT. This encodes CASRFRQPLPLHF.

The rearrangement links TRBV24-1 to TRBJ1-4; unclear D gene. The CDR3 sequence is 13 residues long. Trimming cost V 3 bases and J 8 bases, with 9 bases left between them. Per germline, CDR1 KGHDR and CDR2 SFDVKD. The CDR3 here is CATSDRFGEKLFF. The CDR3 bases are TGTGCCACCAGTGATCGGTTCGGGGAAAAACTGTTTTTT.

The chain is built from TRBV24-1 and TRBJ1-2, with D hard to call. V lost 3 bases and J 3 bases, leaving 7 bases between the germline ends. CDR1 is KGHDR and CDR2 is SFDVKD in the germline V gene. The CDR3 has 13 residues. The CDR3 is CATSDLSDYGYTF. DNA for the CDR3: TGTGCCACCAGTGATCTGAGTGACTATGGCTACACCTTC.

The genes are TRBV5-1 and TRBJ1-2; 9 nucleotides align to TRBD1. The CDR3 is made up of 15 amino acids. V was clipped by 3 bases and J by 3 bases; unmatched bases: 6. The germline CDR1 and CDR2 sequences are SGHRS and YFSETQ. CDR3 DNA: TGCGCCAGCAGCTGGGGGACAGGGCAGGACTATGGCTACACCTTC. Translation gives CASSWGTGQDYGYTF.

This clone has just a few counts. The V and J genes are TRBV24-1 and TRBJ2-5; D remains unclear. Trimming shortened V by 3 bases and J by 4 bases, and 14 bases separated the two germline ends. The length of the CDR3 is 15 residues. Germline CDR1 reads KGHDR; CDR2 reads SFDVKD. CDR3 nucleotides: TGTGCCACCAGTGATCGACTCCAGAGGCGAGAGACCCAGTACTTC. The encoded protein is CATSDRLQRRETQYF.

This clone was picked up one time. The genes are TRBV5-1 and TRBJ2-7; D not certain. CDR1 and CDR2 (germline): SGHRS, YFSETQ. This CDR3 contains 16 residues. Trimming cost V 0 bases and J 1 base, with 14 bases left between them. The CDR3 DNA sequence: TGCGCCAGCAGCTTGGCGGACCGTACCGGGTCCTACGAGCAGTACTTC. This encodes CASSLADRTGSYEQYF.

The V gene is TRBV19, the J gene TRBJ1-5; D not resolved. Germline V gene data show CDR1 as LNHDA and CDR2 as SQIVND (reference sequence). V was cut by 1 base and J by 3 bases, with 7 bases left in between. The CDR3 is 14 amino acids. The CDR3 loop reads CASSIAPSNQPQHF. CDR3 in DNA: TGTGCCAGTAGTATAGCCCCGTCCAATCAGCCCCAGCATTTT.